Following are 6 T cell receptor beta chains from one sample sequenced in a study of cytomegalovirus exposure and HLA in healthy donors. The PCR contained 60 Vbeta and 13 Jbeta primers. Libraries were prepared by immunoSEQ multiplex PCR; TCRdb keeps only in-frame clonotypes and omits some of them. This table holds 95,000 to 100,000 clones, roughly 80% found once. Sequencing was performed on PBMCs. These receptor sequences come from a female donor in good health and CMV-seronegative.

The V call is TRBV29-1, the J call TRBJ2-1; D is unresolved. V gave up 6 bases and J gave up 4 bases, with 10 bases separating them. The CDR3 contains 12 residues. Per the germline V gene, CDR1 is SQVTM and CDR2 is ANQGSEA. CDR3: CSVGHSYNEQFF. CDR3 in DNA: TGCAGCGTGGGTCACAGTTACAATGAGCAGTTCTTC.

This rearrangement joins TRBV18 to TRBJ1-1, with no clear D. Germline CDR1 reads KGHSH; CDR2 reads LQKENI. Deletions cut 5 bases from V and 1 base from J, with 8 bases between. The CDR3 sequence is 13 residues long. The CDR3 bases are TGTGCCAGCTCATCGACTGAGAACACTGAAGCTTTCTTT. Protein product: CASSSTENTEAFF.

In its sample, this clone was seen a few times. The genes are TRBV9 and TRBJ1-4; TRBD1 agrees at 8 bases. Per germline, CDR1 SGDLS and CDR2 YYNGEE. This CDR3 comprises 14 residues. With V trimmed by 3 bases and J by 7 bases, 5 bases remained unmatched. The CDR3 here is CASSAEGTGEKLFF. CDR3 DNA sequence: TGTGCCAGCAGCGCTGAGGGGACAGGTGAAAAACTGTTTTTT.

The chain has TRBV27 and TRBJ1-1, with a tentative D call TRBD1 (5 bases). Deletions cut 5 bases from V and 1 base from J, with 17 bases between. Germline V gene data show CDR1 as MNHEY and CDR2 as SMNVEV (reference sequence). The CDR3 consists of 16 residues. CDR3 coding DNA: TGTGCCAGCAGTCCCCTGCGGGGCTTAGCGAACACTGAAGCTTTCTTT. Translation: CASSPLRGLANTEAFF.

V gene TRBV7-6 combines with J gene TRBJ2-3, with TRBD2 matching 10 bases. V lost 1 base, J lost 10 bases, and 11 bases stayed unmatched. Germline CDR1 and CDR2: SGHVS and FNYEAQ. This CDR3 contains 16 residues. CDR3 in amino acids: CASSLGFGAGGPAQYF. CDR3 nucleotides: TGTGCCAGCAGCTTAGGGTTCGGAGCGGGGGGGCCGGCGCAGTATTTT.

This CDR3 reads CASTSGGAGANVLTF. The CDR3 DNA reads as TGTGCCAGCACTTCCGGAGGGGCTGGGGCCAACGTCCTGACTTTC. The chain combines TRBV7-2 with TRBJ2-6; TRBD2 might be the D (6 bases). Germline V gene lookup returns CDR1 SGHTA and CDR2 FQGNSA. V was clipped by 7 bases and J by 2 bases, with 12 bases between them. The CDR3 is 15 amino acids.